This TCR beta chain was sequenced for a study of blood T cell repertoires in COVID-19 (dated by TCRdb to 2019 to 2021). A note on the overall study: Samples from collaborators originated in the United States, Italy and Spain and spanned both the acute and convalescent phases of COVID-19. The material from the prospective study consisted of cDNA or gDNA derived from T cells, B-cell-depleted T cells, or PBMCs. The dataset comprised deeply sampled blood TCRbeta repertoires from subjects exposed to, actively infected with, or recovered from COVID-19. The repertoires were released in a freely available public database intended as a resource for research on the immune response to SARS-CoV-2. Samples were obtained from the ongoing ImmuneRACE study (first 160 participants) and from 950 to 1,500 subjects provided by 6 global collaborators. The sample metadata nearly always contained a de-identified subject ID, COVID-19 status, age in years and sex. HLA class I and class II types, where available, came from metadata supplied by the sample provider rather than from assay-based typing.

Details on this clone: It has no known antigen specificity. No qualities accompany the bases; no much larger clone lies one base away.

What the work shows at the level of the full study, not this receptor alone: The amount of clinical and demographic metadata varied by source and participant and was provided uncurated.

TCRbeta CDR3 regions were amplified from genomic DNA using the immunoSEQ Assay, a bias-controlled multiplex PCR. The source study handled its data this way. The number of nucleated cells in each sample was estimated by amplification of reference gene primers within the assay. To quantify the absolute abundance of each unique TCRbeta CDR3 rearrangement, sequence reads were collapsed and filtered. Productive Simpson clonality was computed per sample as the square root of Simpson's diversity index over productive rearrangements. TCRdb took this table from immuneACCESS and kept in-frame rearrangements with V and J called. Such tables lack part of the clones; where checked against another copy, unresolved V genes explain under half of the gap, and the rest is unexplained. That table gives V, J and clone size, and the DNA gave D and trimming. Across this sample there are 200,000 to 250,000 clones, with around 90% seen only once. Of the sample, 10% to 11% falls within the top ten clones.

Relative to germline, V is 2 bases shorter and J is 4 bases shorter, with 8 bases between their ends. The CDR3 measures 13 amino acids from cysteine to phenylalanine. CDR3 DNA is the only sequence kept; it has 39 bases, read in frame from the first base. In the prospective study, participants were 18 to 89 years old, resided in 20 to 30 geographic areas of the United States, and were enrolled through a virtual design. In the prospective study, participants were assigned to cohorts based on the clinical history participants reported in a screening survey and a study questionnaire. Recovered participants in ImmuneRACE Cohort 3 were defined by two consecutive negative NP/OP PCR tests, clearance by a healthcare professional, or resolution of symptoms. In the prospective study, mobile phlebotomists collected whole blood, serum and a nasopharyngeal or oropharyngeal swab from each participant. Prospective study participants could optionally give additional blood draws and questionnaires over an approximately 2-month period. Before DNA extraction, prospective study blood samples were shipped either frozen or at room temperature.

Sequencing was carried out using PBMCs or T cells enriched from blood (not recorded which). The chain links TRBV12-3 or TRBV12-4 with TRBJ1-1, with no confident D gene call. The sequence was collected from a man aged 30-40 years who had recovered from COVID-19. The CDR3: CASSLFAGTEAFF. The nucleotide sequence reads as follows: TGTGCCAGCAGTTTATTTGCAGGCACTGAAGCTTTCTTT.